The present T cell receptor (beta chain) was sequenced within a study of blood T cell repertoires in COVID-19. The length of the CDR3 is 16 residues. Trimming took off 3 bases at V and 2 bases at J, with 18 bases between the two ends. From germline, CDR1 is SGHKS and CDR2 YYEKEE (reference sequence). Here immunoSEQ multiplex PCR was the method, and the copy in TCRdb shows in-frame clones only, minus some. Among 310,000 or so clones, over 80% were seen once, and the ten largest hold 9.5% to 10%. The origin of this receptor is a man aged 30-40 years with COVID-19, enrolled during active disease. Specimen: peripheral blood. This chain joins TRBV5-5 and TRBJ2-7; possible D gene TRBD1, 5 bases. CDR3 amino acids: CASSSRATATTYEQYF. The CDR3 coding sequence is TGTGCCAGCAGCTCCAGGGCTACAGCAACCACCTACGAGCAGTACTTC.